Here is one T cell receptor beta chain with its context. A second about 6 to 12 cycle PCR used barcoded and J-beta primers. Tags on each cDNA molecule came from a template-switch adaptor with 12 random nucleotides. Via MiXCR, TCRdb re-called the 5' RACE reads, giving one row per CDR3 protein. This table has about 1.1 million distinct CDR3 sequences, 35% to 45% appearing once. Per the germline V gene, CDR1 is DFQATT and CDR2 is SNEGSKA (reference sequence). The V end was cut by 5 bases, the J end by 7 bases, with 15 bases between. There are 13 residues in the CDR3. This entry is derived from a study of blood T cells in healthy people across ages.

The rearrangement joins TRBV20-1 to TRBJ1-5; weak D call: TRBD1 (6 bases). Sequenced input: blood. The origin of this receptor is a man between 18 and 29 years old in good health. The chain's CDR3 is CSASEGERQPQHF. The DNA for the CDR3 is TGCAGTGCTTCAGAGGGGGAACGGCAGCCCCAGCATTTT.